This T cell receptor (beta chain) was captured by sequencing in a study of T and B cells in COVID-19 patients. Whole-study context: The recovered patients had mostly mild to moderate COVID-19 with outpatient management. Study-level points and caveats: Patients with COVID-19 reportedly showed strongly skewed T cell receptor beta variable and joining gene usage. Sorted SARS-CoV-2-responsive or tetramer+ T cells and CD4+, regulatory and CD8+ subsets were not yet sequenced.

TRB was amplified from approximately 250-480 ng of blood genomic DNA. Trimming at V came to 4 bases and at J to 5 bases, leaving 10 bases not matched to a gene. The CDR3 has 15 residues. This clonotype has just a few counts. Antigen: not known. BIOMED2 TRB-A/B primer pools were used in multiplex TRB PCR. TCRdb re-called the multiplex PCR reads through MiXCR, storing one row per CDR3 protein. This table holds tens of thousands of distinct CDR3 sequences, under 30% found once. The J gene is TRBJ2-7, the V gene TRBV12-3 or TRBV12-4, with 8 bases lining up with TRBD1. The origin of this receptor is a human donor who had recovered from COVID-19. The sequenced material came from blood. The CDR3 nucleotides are TGTGCCAGCAGTTCAAAACAGGGGGGCATCCACGAGCAGTACTTC. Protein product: CASSSKQGGIHEQYF.